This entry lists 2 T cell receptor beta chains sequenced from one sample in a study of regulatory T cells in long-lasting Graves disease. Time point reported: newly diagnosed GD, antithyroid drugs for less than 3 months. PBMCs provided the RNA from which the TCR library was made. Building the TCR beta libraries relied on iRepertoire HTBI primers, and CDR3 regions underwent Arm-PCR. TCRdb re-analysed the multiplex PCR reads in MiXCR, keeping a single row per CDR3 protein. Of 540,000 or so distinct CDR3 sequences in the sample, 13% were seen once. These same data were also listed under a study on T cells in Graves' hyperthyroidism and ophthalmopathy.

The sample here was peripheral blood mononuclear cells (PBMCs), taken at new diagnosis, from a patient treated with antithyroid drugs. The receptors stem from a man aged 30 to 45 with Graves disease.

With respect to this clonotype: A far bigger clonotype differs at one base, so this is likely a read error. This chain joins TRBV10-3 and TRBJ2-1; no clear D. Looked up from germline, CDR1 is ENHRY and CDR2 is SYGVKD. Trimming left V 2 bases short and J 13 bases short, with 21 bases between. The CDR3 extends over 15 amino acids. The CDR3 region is CAISERAVNVETQFF. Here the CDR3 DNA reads TGTGCCATCAGTGAGCGGGCCGTTAACGTCGAGACCCAGTTCTTC.

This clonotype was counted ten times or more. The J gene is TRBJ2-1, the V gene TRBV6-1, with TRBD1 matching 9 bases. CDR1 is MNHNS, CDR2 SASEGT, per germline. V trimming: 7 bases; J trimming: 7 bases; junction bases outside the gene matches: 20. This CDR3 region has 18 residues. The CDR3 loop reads CASTKRGQGIGGRNEQFF. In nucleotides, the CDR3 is TGTGCCAGCACTAAGCGGGGACAGGGAATTGGGGGTCGGAATGAGCAGTTCTTC.